This T cell receptor beta chain comes out of a study of PD-1 blockade in classical Hodgkin lymphoma. On the study more broadly: The nivolumab dose that patients received was 3 mg/kg, given intravenously every 2 weeks. Whole-study results and caveats: As was reported, newly diagnosed patients showed lower baseline TCR diversity than healthy donors did. Sources of repertoire differences remain undefined, possibly disease activity or prior therapy. Patients newly diagnosed and complete responders had comparable baseline diversity.

The method was immunoSEQ multiplex PCR; TCRdb's version includes in-frame clones alone and lacks a portion of them. The table records more than 40,000 clones, roughly 78% of them present only once. V lost 0 bases to trimming and J lost 7 bases; unmatched junction nucleotides: 6. This CDR3 spans 15 amino acids. Germline CDR1 and CDR2: MNHEY and SVGAGI. Concerning this clone: Its antigen is unidentified.

Stated time point: cycle 4 day 1 (C4D1), after less than 7 weeks of nivolumab. Every patient relapsed after autologous stem cell transplantation, and brentuximab vedotin exposure varied. Specimen: peripheral blood mononuclear cells (PBMCs), collected before the fourth cycle of nivolumab. This receptor was obtained from a human donor with classical Hodgkin lymphoma. This chain uses TRBV6-5 with TRBJ2-7; the match to TRBD1 covers 10 bases. The CDR3 DNA reads TGTGCCAGCAGTTACTCGGGACAGGGGATGAGGGAGCAGTACTTC. Protein sequence: CASSYSGQGMREQYF.